The present T cell receptor (beta chain) was sequenced within a study of T cell repertoires in cytomegalovirus infection. Background on the study: Indications of both CMV infection and matching HLA type were provided by public TCR beta signatures. Broader study findings: Ex vivo responses were dominated by HLA-C-restricted CMV-specific TCR beta clonotypes. Carriers of CMV and the relevant HLA type were discriminated by public TCR beta frequency.

One entry per CDR3 protein, called by TCRdb with MiXCR from the reads. This table has 500,000 or so distinct CDR3 sequences, approximately 15% appearing once. This clonotype was observed a few times. What it recognizes is unknown. There are 17 residues in the CDR3. The J segment lost 3 bases and the V segment lost 5 bases, leaving 10 bases of the junction unmatched. Germline lookup yields CDR1 SGHTA and CDR2 FQGTGA. Specimen: CD8+ T cells from PBMCs. The chain uses TRBV7-3 and TRBJ2-3; 11 bases line up with TRBD2. The receptor comes from a human donor in good health (CMV status not recorded). Some clones in this sample may be carry-over from other donors' samples. The CDR3 DNA is TGTGCCAGCAGCCCTGAGGTAGCGGGGGGGCTTACAGATACGCAGTATTTT. Translated, it gives CASSPEVAGGLTDTQYF.